The clone carrying this T cell receptor beta chain was seen only a few times. The target antigen is unknown. This record comes from a study of T cells after yellow fever vaccination. Notes on the study in general: Only a small proportion of the clonotypes turned up in both the CD4 and the CD8 compartments, likely arising from convergent recombination. The study noted that FACS-sorted repertoires could contain abundant clonotypes contaminating from the bulk population. Most clones from primary vaccination were detected again post-booster (approximately 96% CD4, about 88% CD8).

TCR cDNA, made by 5'RACE template switching, carried an added universal primer site and UMIs. MiXCR, applied by TCRdb to the 5' RACE reads, yields one record per CDR3 protein. Among some 560,000 distinct CDR3 sequences, 17% were seen once, and the ten largest hold approximately 15%. This CDR3 is built from 14 residues. The germline V gene has CDR1 LGHDT and CDR2 YNNKEL (reference sequence). V was trimmed by 0 bases and J by 4 bases, leaving 7 bases between them. Sequenced here: PBMCs, sampled 4 to 6 days after the first yellow fever vaccination. The receptor was derived from a man aged 18 to 29 who received the YFV17D yellow fever vaccine. The chain carries TRBV3-1 and TRBJ1-5; the D is unclear. CDR3 DNA: TGTGCCAGCAGCCAAGATTCGGTGAATCAGCCCCAGCATTTT. This codes for CASSQDSVNQPQHF.